This is a list of T cell receptor beta chains from one sample in a study of blood T cell repertoires in COVID-19. Method: immunoSEQ multiplex PCR; TCRdb's copy keeps in-frame clones and lacks some. This table has about 190,000 clones, under 90% appearing once. What was sequenced was peripheral blood. Every receptor here comes from a man aged 40-49 years with acute or convalescent COVID-19. The CDR3 runs from the conserved cysteine through the conserved F or W. D genes are given only for firm matches. Only part of the rows carry a size: once, few, many, or a class if the clone is expanded.

TRBJ1-5 - - TRBV5-5 TGTGCCAGCAGCTCTGTAGGAGACGATAGCAATCAGCCCCAGCATTTT CASSSVGDDSNQPQHF
TRBJ1-5 TRBD1 once TRBV19 TGTGCCACCGATGCACAGGGGATCCAGCCCCAGCATTTT CATDAQGIQPQHF
TRBJ2-7 - - TRBV6-2/TRBV6-3 TGTGCCAGCAGTTACTCCACAGGGCTCGAGCAGTACTTC CASSYSTGLEQYF
TRBJ2-6 TRBD2 - TRBV7-3 TGTGCCAGCAGCCCTACAGCGGGGACTGGGGCCAACGTCCTGACTTTC CASSPTAGTGANVLTF
TRBJ2-7 TRBD2 - TRBV5-1 TGCGCCAGCAGCTTGCAGGCGGGGGTAAACGAGCAGTACTTC CASSLQAGVNEQYF
TRBJ2-1 TRBD1 - TRBV19 TGTGCCAGTAGAAGGGACAGGACGGAGTATGAGCAGTTCTTC CASRRDRTEYEQFF
TRBJ1-1 - - TRBV28 TGTGCCAGCAGTCCCCAGGCGGGGAAAAACACTGAAGCTTTCTTT CASSPQAGKNTEAFF
TRBJ1-1 - - TRBV2 TGTGCCAGCAGTCCTACGAGCGAAAAAGCTTTCTTT CASSPTSEKAFF
TRBJ1-5 - - TRBV25-1 TGTGCCAGCAGTGAATCAGGTAGCAATCAGCCCCAGCATTTT CASSESGSNQPQHF
TRBJ2-7 - - TRBV28 TGTGCCAGCAGTTACGGGACTTTCTACGAGCAGTACTTC CASSYGTFYEQYF
TRBJ1-5 TRBD1 - TRBV6-5 TGTGCGGGGGGACAGACTTATAGCAATCAGCCCCAGCATTTT CAGGQTYSNQPQHF
TRBJ2-6 - - TRBV24-1 TGTGCCACCAGTGATGCCAGCTCTGGGGCCAACGTCCTGACTTTC CATSDASSGANVLTF
TRBJ1-1 TRBD1 - TRBV19 TGTGCCAGTAGTGAAAACAGGGGGCGCGGGGGCACTGAAGCTTTCTTT CASSENRGRGGTEAFF
TRBJ2-7 TRBD1 - TRBV29-1 TGCAGCGCCCGTGGGACAGGGGCGATCGACGAGCAGTACTTC CSARGTGAIDEQYF
TRBJ1-1 TRBD1 - TRBV6-1 TGTGCCAGCAGTGAGAACAGGGGGAACACTGAAGCTTTCTTT CASSENRGNTEAFF
TRBJ1-1 - - TRBV10-1 TGCGCCAGCAGTGAATCCGGGACTGAAGCTTTCTTT CASSESGTEAFF
TRBJ2-7 - - TRBV20-1 TGCAGTGCGCAGTTATCCTACGAGCAGTACTTC CSAQLSYEQYF
TRBJ2-7 - - TRBV27 TGTGCCAGCAGTTTATTGGACACCGCAACCTACGAGCAGTACTTC CASSLLDTATYEQYF
TRBJ2-5 TRBD1 - TRBV5-4 TGTGCCAGCAGCTTGGGGGGAAGGGGACAGGGTGGGGAGACCCAGTACTTC CASSLGGRGQGGETQYF
TRBJ1-2 - - TRBV12-3/TRBV12-4 TGTGCCAGCAGTTTAGGCCCTAGCTATGGCTACACCTTC CASSLGPSYGYTF
TRBJ2-1 - - TRBV6-5 TGTGCCAGCAGCCCGGACTCCCGGGAGCAGTTCTTC CASSPDSREQFF
TRBJ1-6 - - TRBV6-5 TGTGCCAGCAGTTACTCCTCTATTTCACCCCTCCACTTT CASSYSSISPLHF
TRBJ2-3 TRBD2 - TRBV6-5 TGTGCCAGCACTTTAGCGGGGGCCACAGATACGCAGTATTTT CASTLAGATDTQYF
TRBJ2-1 TRBD2 - TRBV28 TGTGCCAGCAGTTTAACGGGGGGGTACAATGAGCAGTTCTTC CASSLTGGYNEQFF
TRBJ2-7 - - TRBV2 TGTGCCAATGGGGGACTGAGCTCCTACGAGCAGTACTTC CANGGLSSYEQYF
TRBJ2-6 TRBD1 - TRBV19 TGTGCCAGTAGTATGCAGGGGGCTGGGGCCAACGTCCTGACTTTC CASSMQGAGANVLTF
TRBJ1-1 - - TRBV7-2 TGTGCCAGCAGCTCCTTAGCAGGGCGTAGCACTGAAGCTTTCTTT CASSSLAGRSTEAFF
TRBJ1-1 - - TRBV5-6 TGTGCCAGCAGCTTACTGGACAGAAAGAACACTGAAGCTTTCTTT CASSLLDRKNTEAFF
TRBJ2-5 - - TRBV5-1 TGCGCCAGCAGCTCAGGGGGGCAAGAGACCCAGTACTTC CASSSGGQETQYF
TRBJ2-5 TRBD2 - TRBV9 TGTGCCAGCAGCGTAGGGGGAGGGATTGAGACCCAGTACTTC CASSVGGGIETQYF
TRBJ2-4 - - TRBV5-4 TGTGCCAGCAGCTTGCAAGGGGGCATTCAGTACTTC CASSLQGGIQYF
TRBJ2-5 - once TRBV11-2 TGTGCCAGCAGCTTAGTACCCCAGTTCAGGGGGACCCAGTACTTC CASSLVPQFRGTQYF
TRBJ2-2 - few TRBV24-1 TGTGCCACCAGGGATTCGGTCGGGGAGCTGTTTTTT CATRDSVGELFF